This T cell receptor (beta chain) was recorded in a study of control samples from healthy donors and cancer patients. Here immunoSEQ multiplex PCR was the method, and the copy in TCRdb shows in-frame clones only, minus some. The table has 150,000 to 170,000 clones, just under 95% seen once. The CDR3 runs to 15 residues. Looked up from germline, CDR1 is LNHDA and CDR2 is SQIVND (reference sequence). The V end was cut by 5 bases, the J end by 4 bases, with 17 bases between. This chain connects TRBV19 to TRBJ1-1, with D perhaps matching TRBD1 (5 bases). The sequence derives from a man aged 35 to 55 in good health. The sample taken for sequencing was blood. The CDR3 DNA is TGTGCCAGTAGTTCACCTGGGGCAGGGCCCACTGAAGCTTTCTTT. Its protein is CASSSPGAGPTEAFF. The variable domain in full, completed from reference TRBV19 and TRBJ1-1, reads DGGITQSPKYLFRKEGQNVTLSCEQNLNHDAMYWYRQDPGQGLRLIYYSQIVNDFQKGDIAEGYSVSREKKESFPLTVTSAQKNPTAFYLCASSSPGAGPTEAFFGQGTRLTVV.